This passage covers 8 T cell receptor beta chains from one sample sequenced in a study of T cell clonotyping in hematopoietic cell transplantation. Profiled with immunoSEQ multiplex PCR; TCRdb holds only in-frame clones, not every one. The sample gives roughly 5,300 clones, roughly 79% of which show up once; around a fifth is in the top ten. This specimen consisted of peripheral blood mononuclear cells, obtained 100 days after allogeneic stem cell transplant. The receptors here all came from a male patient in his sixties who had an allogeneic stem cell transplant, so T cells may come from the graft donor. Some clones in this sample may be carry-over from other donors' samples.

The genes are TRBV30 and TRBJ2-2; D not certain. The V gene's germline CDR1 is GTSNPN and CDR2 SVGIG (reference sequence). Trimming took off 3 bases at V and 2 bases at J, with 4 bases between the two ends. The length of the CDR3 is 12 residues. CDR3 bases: TGTGCCTGGAGGAAAAACACCGGGGAGCTGTTTTTT. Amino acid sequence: CAWRKNTGELFF.

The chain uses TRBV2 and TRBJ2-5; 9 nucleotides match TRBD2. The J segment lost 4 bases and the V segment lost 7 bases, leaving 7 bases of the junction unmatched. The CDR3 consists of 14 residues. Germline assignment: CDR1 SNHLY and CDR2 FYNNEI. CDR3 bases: TGTGCCAGCAATAGCGGGAGTCGAAGAGAGACCCAGTACTTC. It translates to CASNSGSRRETQYF.

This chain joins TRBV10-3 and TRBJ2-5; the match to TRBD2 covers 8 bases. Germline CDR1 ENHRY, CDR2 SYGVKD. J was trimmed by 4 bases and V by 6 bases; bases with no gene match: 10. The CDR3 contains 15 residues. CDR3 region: CAISILSGSGETQYF. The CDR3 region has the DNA TGTGCCATCAGCATACTAAGCGGGAGTGGAGAGACCCAGTACTTC.

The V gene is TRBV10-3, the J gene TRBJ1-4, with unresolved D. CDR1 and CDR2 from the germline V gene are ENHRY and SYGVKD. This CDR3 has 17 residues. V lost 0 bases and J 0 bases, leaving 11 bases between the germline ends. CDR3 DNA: TGTGCCATCAGTGAGTCGAGGTTCGGCGCAACTAATGAAAAACTGTTTTTT. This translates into CAISESRFGATNEKLFF.

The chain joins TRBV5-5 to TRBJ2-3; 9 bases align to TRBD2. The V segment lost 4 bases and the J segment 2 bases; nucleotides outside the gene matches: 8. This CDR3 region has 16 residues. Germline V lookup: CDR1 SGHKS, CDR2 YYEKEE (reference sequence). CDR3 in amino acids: CASSIEAGGNTDTQYF. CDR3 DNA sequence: TGTGCCAGCAGCATAGAAGCGGGAGGAAACACAGATACGCAGTATTTT.

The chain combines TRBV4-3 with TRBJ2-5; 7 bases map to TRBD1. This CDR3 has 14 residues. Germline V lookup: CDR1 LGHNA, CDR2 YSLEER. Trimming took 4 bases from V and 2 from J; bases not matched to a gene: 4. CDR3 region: CASSLRTGQETQYF. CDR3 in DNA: TGCGCCAGCAGCCTGCGGACAGGACAAGAGACCCAGTACTTC.

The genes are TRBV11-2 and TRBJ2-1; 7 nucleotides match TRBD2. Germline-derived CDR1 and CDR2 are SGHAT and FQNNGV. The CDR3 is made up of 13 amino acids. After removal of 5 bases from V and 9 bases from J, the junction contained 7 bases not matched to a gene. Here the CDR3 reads CASSPWEGVEQFF. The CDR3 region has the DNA TGTGCCAGCAGCCCGTGGGAGGGTGTTGAGCAGTTCTTC.

The DNA of the CDR3 is TGTGCCAGCAGTTACTACCCAGGGCGGGGGACTGAAGCTTTCTTT. It specifies CASSYYPGRGTEAFF. The chain uses TRBV6-8 and TRBJ1-1; TRBD1 might be the D (5 bases). V was cut by 1 base and J by 5 bases, with 14 bases left in between. Germline lookup yields CDR1 MNHGY and CDR2 SAAAGT. CDR3 length equals 15 residues.